The rows below give T cell receptor beta chains drawn from one sample of a study of blood T cell repertoires in COVID-19. Measured with immunoSEQ multiplex PCR; TCRdb has only the in-frame clones, and not every one. Of about 200,000 clones listed, around 85% are singletons. The sequenced material came from peripheral blood. All receptors come from a person aged 70 to 80 with COVID-19, enrolled during active disease. Each CDR3 is given with its conserved first and last residue. Not all rows give a size; the values are once, few, many and, for expanded clones, a class.

TRBV28 | NA | CASNLDRVVNQPQHF
TRBV7-3 | NA | CASSSDRGGELFF
TRBV28 | NA | CASSLAGYGYTF
TRBV12-3/TRBV12-4 | NA | CASRIAGGNEQYF
TRBV19 | NA | CASSMGRGRGDEKLFF
TRBV6-1 | NA | CASSARAVAGVADTQYF
TRBV3-1/TRBV3-2 | NA | CASSARSEQYF
TRBV9 | NA | CASSVGRTSGRETQYF
TRBV27 | once | CASSLGLAGGAETQYF
TRBV28 | NA | CASSLAGGRDEQFF
TRBV5-1 | NA | CARSLAGGDGYTF
TRBV3-1/TRBV3-2 | once | CASSQDWREVPYEQYF
TRBV7-8 | NA | CASSFKSAIRDRNTEAFF
TRBV14 | NA | CASSQFRGGIANEKLFF
TRBV19 | NA | CASSMVQGANTF
TRBV28 | NA | CASSPPGRRTEAFF
TRBV28 | NA | CASSLWRNSPLHF
TRBV19 | NA | CASSLRTGPLSYEQYF
TRBV4-1 | NA | CASSQVPTGDNQPQHF
TRBV7-9 | NA | CASSLAQGANAEAFF
TRBV5-1 | NA | CASSLNFQETQYF
TRBV5-1 | NA | CASSLERTSFREQFF
TRBV9 | NA | CASSVQGNTEAFF
TRBV11-3 | NA | CASSLDHTAETQYF
TRBV7-2 | few | CASSPLGRGYEQYF
TRBV2 | medium-sized | CAIMGGSSNGYTF
TRBV28 | NA | CASSLNSRGTSDNEQFF
TRBV5-1 | NA | CASRRAGGGLDEQYF
TRBV7-3 | NA | CASSLRAGVYEQYF
TRBV29-1 | NA | CSVGGRAVEQYF
TRBV6-2/TRBV6-3 | NA | CASSKRLAGGPYEQYF
TRBV5-6 | NA | CASSSPLTGNEQYF
TRBV11-3 | NA | CASSLMGATGELFF
TRBV6-2/TRBV6-3 | NA | CASSYAGGIGANVLTF
TRBV3-1/TRBV3-2 | NA | CASSRGTSGKLETQYF
TRBV4-2 | NA | CASSQARDSYNSPLHF
TRBV20-1 | NA | CSASIGQGAYGYTF
TRBV19 | NA | CASSDQVNEKLFF
TRBV20-1 | NA | CSASRFAGSNQPQHF
TRBV9 | once | CASSVGTPVGSNSPLHF
TRBV5-1 | NA | CASSSAGVYGYTF
TRBV25-1 | NA | CASSPAGGVSNQPQHF
TRBV4-3 | NA | CASSQSKFRRLGNTGELFF
TRBV9 | NA | CASSVAPSGDEKLFF
TRBV19 | NA | CASRGPGNTGELFF